Listed below are T cell receptor beta chains from one sample, sequenced in a study of identical twins. TCRdb fed the 5' RACE reads into MiXCR, producing one record per CDR3 protein. The repertoire includes about 190,000 distinct CDR3 sequences, less than 20% of them detected once, and about 38% sits in the top ten. This sample was shared with a second study, whose subject was T cells expressing NK-cell markers.

The specimen sequenced was CD8+ T cells sorted from blood. The source of these receptors is a woman between 18 and 29 years old in good health. Both conserved end residues are part of each CDR3. The D gene is left open where the match is weak. Size tells how often a clone was seen (once, few, many) or the class of an expanded clone, and some rows leave it out.

size: few
J: TRBJ2-7
D: -
V: TRBV5-6
length: 13
DNA: TGTGCCAGCCAAACCGGGAGTCGCTACGAGCAGTACTTC
CDR3: CASQTGSRYEQYF

size: few
J: TRBJ2-1
D: -
V: TRBV19
length: 12
DNA: TGTGCCAGTGCACTAGGTAACAATGAGCAGTTCTTC
CDR3: CASALGNNEQFF

size: few
J: TRBJ2-5
D: TRBD1
V: TRBV3-1
length: 16
DNA: TGTGCCAGCAGCCAAGTGGAGACAGGGGCGTGGGAGACCCAGTACTTC
CDR3: CASSQVETGAWETQYF

size: few
J: TRBJ2-3
D: TRBD2
V: TRBV14
length: 15
DNA: TGTGCCAGCAGCCGAGGGACTACCAACACAGATACGCAGTATTTT
CDR3: CASSRGTTNTDTQYF

size: many
J: TRBJ2-5
D: -
V: TRBV7-6
length: 17
DNA: TGTGCCAGCAGCTTACTAGGTGTTGACGGGAGTAAAGAGACCCAGTACTTC
CDR3: CASSLLGVDGSKETQYF

size: -
J: TRBJ2-7
D: -
V: TRBV20-1
length: 13
DNA: TGCAGTGCTAGGTCTACGGCTTCCTACGAGCAGTACTTC
CDR3: CSARSTASYEQYF

size: -
J: TRBJ2-3
D: -
V: TRBV7-8
length: 13
DNA: TGTGCCAGCAGTCCCCAGGTGAGAGATACGCAGTATTTT
CDR3: CASSPQVRDTQYF

size: -
J: TRBJ1-2
D: -
V: TRBV29-1
length: 14
DNA: TGCAGCGTTGAAGGTCGGGAAGCTAACTATGGCTACACCTTC
CDR3: CSVEGREANYGYTF

size: -
J: TRBJ2-7
D: -
V: TRBV9
length: 11
DNA: TGTGCCAGCGGCAGGGGAAACGAGCAGTACTTC
CDR3: CASGRGNEQYF

size: -
J: TRBJ2-1
D: -
V: TRBV5-6
length: 13
DNA: TGTGCCAGCAGCTTGCGTCCCAACAATGAGCAGTTCTTC
CDR3: CASSLRPNNEQFF

size: few
J: TRBJ2-2
D: -
V: TRBV4-3
length: 14
DNA: TGCGCCAGCAGCCCCACTTGGAACACCGGGGAGCTGTTTTTT
CDR3: CASSPTWNTGELFF

size: -
J: TRBJ2-5
D: TRBD1
V: TRBV20-1
length: 14
DNA: TGCAGTGCGGAGGACAGGGGGTACCAAGAGACCCAGTACTTC
CDR3: CSAEDRGYQETQYF

size: -
J: TRBJ2-7
D: -
V: TRBV7-6
length: 14
DNA: TGTGCCAGCGGACCCAGGGGTGCATCCTACGAGCAGTACTTC
CDR3: CASGPRGASYEQYF

size: few
J: TRBJ1-1
D: -
V: TRBV6-1
length: 13
DNA: TGTGCCAGCAACCTCAGGGTATCAACTGAAGCTTTCTTT
CDR3: CASNLRVSTEAFF

size: -
J: TRBJ2-1
D: -
V: TRBV9
length: 19
DNA: TGTGCCAGCAGCGTAGTCGGGCCTAGCTGGCGGAGCTCCTACAATGAGCAGTTCTTC
CDR3: CASSVVGPSWRSSYNEQFF

size: few
J: TRBJ2-2
D: -
V: TRBV6-5
length: 19
DNA: TGTGCCAGCACTTCTGGCTCAGGGGTGGAAGCGGGGTACACCGGGGAGCTGTTTTTT
CDR3: CASTSGSGVEAGYTGELFF

size: -
J: TRBJ1-1
D: -
V: TRBV12-3/TRBV12-4
length: 13
DNA: TGTGCCAGCAGCTTCACCGCAGGGACTGAAGCTTTCTTT
CDR3: CASSFTAGTEAFF

size: -
J: TRBJ2-3
D: TRBD2
V: TRBV11-2
length: 16
DNA: TGTGCCAGCAGCCCCCAGGGACTAGGAAACACAGATACGCAGTATTTT
CDR3: CASSPQGLGNTDTQYF

size: few
J: TRBJ2-6
D: -
V: TRBV3-1
length: 17
DNA: TGTGCCAGCAGCCAAGATTTTAGGGCAGGTGGGGCCAACGCCCTGACTTTC
CDR3: CASSQDFRAGGANALTF

size: many
J: TRBJ2-7
D: -
V: TRBV6-2/TRBV6-3
length: 12
DNA: TGCGCCAGCAGCCCCCGGGGCTACGAGCAGTACTTC
CDR3: CASSPRGYEQYF

size: few
J: TRBJ2-1
D: TRBD1
V: TRBV10-3
length: 14
DNA: TGTGCCAGCCTGGACAGGGGCCCCTACAATGAGCAGTTCTTC
CDR3: CASLDRGPYNEQFF

size: -
J: TRBJ2-3
D: TRBD2
V: TRBV9
length: 19
DNA: TGTGCCAGCAGCCAGCTTGTAGCGGGGGGCCCCCCTAGCACAGATACGCAGTATTTT
CDR3: CASSQLVAGGPPSTDTQYF

size: -
J: TRBJ1-2
D: TRBD1
V: TRBV10-3
length: 15
DNA: TGTGCCATCAGTGAGATCTCACAGGGGCGGGGCGGCTACACCTTC
CDR3: CAISEISQGRGGYTF

size: -
J: TRBJ2-1
D: -
V: TRBV3-1
length: 14
DNA: TGTGCCAGCAGCCAAGACCTAGCGTTTAATGAGCAGTTCTTC
CDR3: CASSQDLAFNEQFF

size: -
J: TRBJ2-7
D: -
V: TRBV12-3/TRBV12-4
length: 16
DNA: TGTGCCAGCAGTTTAGTCCCCCGGGGGGCTGGGAACGAGCAGTACTTC
CDR3: CASSLVPRGAGNEQYF

size: -
J: TRBJ1-1
D: -
V: TRBV7-9
length: 13
DNA: TGTGCCAGCAGCTTAGGCTGGGGCACTGAAGCTTTCTTT
CDR3: CASSLGWGTEAFF

size: few
J: TRBJ1-2
D: -
V: TRBV25-1
length: 15
DNA: TGTGCCAGCAGTGGACCCCAGCAAGTTGGCTATGGCTACACCTTC
CDR3: CASSGPQQVGYGYTF

size: few
J: TRBJ2-5
D: TRBD1
V: TRBV27
length: 14
DNA: TGTGCCAGCAGTTCGACAGGGTGGGGAGAGACCCAGTACTTC
CDR3: CASSSTGWGETQYF

size: few
J: TRBJ2-6
D: -
V: TRBV2
length: 15
DNA: TGTGCCTCGGTCAAACCTCCCTCTGGGGCCAACGTCCTGACTTTC
CDR3: CASVKPPSGANVLTF

size: -
J: TRBJ2-7
D: -
V: TRBV25-1
length: 12
DNA: TGTGCCAGCAGTGAATGGGGGCACGAGCAGTACTTC
CDR3: CASSEWGHEQYF

size: few
J: TRBJ2-1
D: -
V: TRBV6-2/TRBV6-3
length: 16
DNA: TGTGCCAGCAGACTGCTCCGGGCCCGGAGGGGAAATGAGCAGTTCTTC
CDR3: CASRLLRARRGNEQFF

size: -
J: TRBJ2-1
D: TRBD2
V: TRBV30
length: 14
DNA: TGTTCCTGGAGGGACGCCAGCGGGAGTAATGAGCAGTTCTTC
CDR3: CSWRDASGSNEQFF

size: -
J: TRBJ2-3
D: -
V: TRBV7-8
length: 17
DNA: TGTGCCAGCAGCTTAGTCGGGAGCCGGGCTAGCACAGATACGCAGTATTTT
CDR3: CASSLVGSRASTDTQYF

size: -
J: TRBJ1-1
D: -
V: TRBV9
length: 16
DNA: TGTGCCAGCAGCCCCCTCGGGCCAGGGGCGGGCACTGAAGCTTTCTTT
CDR3: CASSPLGPGAGTEAFF

size: few
J: TRBJ2-5
D: TRBD2
V: TRBV29-1
length: 15
DNA: TGCAGCGTAGTTGGACTAGCGGAGGAACAAGAGACCCAGTACTTC
CDR3: CSVVGLAEEQETQYF

size: few
J: TRBJ2-1
D: -
V: TRBV24-1
length: 13
DNA: TGTGCCACCAAATCAAGCGGTAACAATGAGCAGTTCTTC
CDR3: CATKSSGNNEQFF

size: -
J: TRBJ2-7
D: -
V: TRBV7-9
length: 17
DNA: TGTGCCAGCAGCCCGACCGCCCACCCCTCGACAGCCTACGAGCAGTACTTC
CDR3: CASSPTAHPSTAYEQYF

size: few
J: TRBJ1-2
D: -
V: TRBV20-1
length: 15
DNA: TGCAGTGCCCGAGGTGGACATTTCCCTAACTATGGCTACACCTTC
CDR3: CSARGGHFPNYGYTF

size: few
J: TRBJ1-5
D: -
V: TRBV5-5
length: 15
DNA: TGTGCCAGCAGCTTGAGGGAGCCCACCAACCAGCCCCAGCATTTT
CDR3: CASSLREPTNQPQHF

size: -
J: TRBJ2-7
D: TRBD2
V: TRBV5-6
length: 15
DNA: TGTGCCAGCAGCATACAAATAGCGGGAAGCTACGAGCAGTACTTC
CDR3: CASSIQIAGSYEQYF

size: few
J: TRBJ2-7
D: -
V: TRBV7-9
length: 17
DNA: TGTGCCAGCAGCTTAGGAGTATTGGGGGACTCCGCGAGTGAGCAGTACTTC
CDR3: CASSLGVLGDSASEQYF

size: -
J: TRBJ1-1
D: TRBD1
V: TRBV5-6
length: 16
DNA: TGTGCCAGCAGCTTGGCACCCCCGACAGGGCAGACTGAAGCTTTCTTT
CDR3: CASSLAPPTGQTEAFF

size: -
J: TRBJ2-3
D: -
V: TRBV5-4
length: 15
DNA: TGTGCCAGCAGCTATAGGGGGAGCCCATCATATACGCAGTATTTT
CDR3: CASSYRGSPSYTQYF

size: -
J: TRBJ2-7
D: TRBD2
V: TRBV12-3/TRBV12-4
length: 15
DNA: TGTGCCAGCAGTTTAGAACTAGCGGGAGAAGAGGAGCAGTACTTC
CDR3: CASSLELAGEEEQYF

size: few
J: TRBJ1-3
D: -
V: TRBV9
length: 15
DNA: TGTGCCAGCAGCGTAGAGAGGTTAGGCGGAAACACCATATATTTT
CDR3: CASSVERLGGNTIYF

size: -
J: TRBJ2-3
D: -
V: TRBV11-2
length: 13
DNA: TGTGCCAGCAGCTTAGATGCCCCAGATACGCAGTATTTT
CDR3: CASSLDAPDTQYF